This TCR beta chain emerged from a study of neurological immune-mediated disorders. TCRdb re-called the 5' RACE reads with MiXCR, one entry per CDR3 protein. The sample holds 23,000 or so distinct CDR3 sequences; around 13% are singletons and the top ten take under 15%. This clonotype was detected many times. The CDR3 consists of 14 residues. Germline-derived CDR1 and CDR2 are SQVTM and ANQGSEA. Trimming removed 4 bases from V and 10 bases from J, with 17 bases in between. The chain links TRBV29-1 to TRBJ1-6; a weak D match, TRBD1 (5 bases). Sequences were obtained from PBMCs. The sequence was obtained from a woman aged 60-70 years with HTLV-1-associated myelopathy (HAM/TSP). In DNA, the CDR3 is TGCAGCGTTGCCGCAGGGACCGTGGACTCACCCCTCCACTTT. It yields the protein CSVAAGTVDSPLHF.